Following are 31 T cell receptor beta chains from one sample sequenced in a study of blood T cell repertoires in COVID-19. Assay used: immunoSEQ multiplex PCR; TCRdb lists only in-frame clones, some missing. The repertoire consists of about 300,000 clones, with over 75% occurring once and the leading ten covering over 9.5%. Specimen: PBMCs or T cells enriched from blood (not recorded which). The receptors derive from a woman in her late teens or twenties who had recovered from COVID-19.

J is TRBJ2-7 and V is TRBV3-1 (or the pseudogene TRBV3-2); TRBD2 aligns across 8 bases. Germline V gene sequence: CDR1 LGHDT, CDR2 YNNKEL (reference sequence). With 4 bases clipped from V and 7 bases from J, the junction kept 15 bases outside the gene matches. The CDR3 sequence is 16 residues long. CDR3 coding DNA: TGTGCCAGCAGCCCCAAGCAGCGGGAGATCCCTCGGGAGCAGTACTTC. The encoded protein is CASSPKQREIPREQYF.

The chain is built from TRBV27 and TRBJ2-3; 9 nucleotides line up with TRBD2. Germline lookup yields CDR1 MNHEY and CDR2 SMNVEV (reference sequence). The J segment lost 1 base and the V segment lost 2 bases, leaving 4 bases of the junction unmatched. The CDR3 is made up of 16 amino acids. The CDR3 loop is CASSLRQRGGTDTQYF. CDR3 DNA: TGTGCCAGCAGTTTACGTCAGCGGGGGGGCACAGATACGCAGTATTTT.

V usage is TRBV19 and J usage is TRBJ1-1; D not certain. V was shortened by 5 bases and J by 1 base, with 8 bases between the two germline ends. This CDR3 has 13 residues. CDR1 is LNHDA, CDR2 SQIVND, per germline (reference sequence). The CDR3 region has the DNA TGTGCCAGTAGTCCCTGGAGGAACACTGAAGCTTTCTTT. It translates to CASSPWRNTEAFF.

The chain recombines TRBV19 with TRBJ2-5, with 7 nucleotides matching TRBD1. The CDR3 runs 14 residues. The germline V gene encodes CDR1 LNHDA and CDR2 SQIVND (reference sequence). Trimming removed 5 bases from V and 1 base from J; junction bases left unmatched: 4. CDR3 bases: TGTGCCAGTAGTCCGGGACAGTCCCAAGAGACCCAGTACTTC. It encodes CASSPGQSQETQYF.

This rearrangement joins TRBV6-5 to TRBJ2-5; TRBD2 is a possible D gene (6 bases). CDR3 size: 13 residues. Between the trimmed V and J ends, which lost 4 bases and 5 bases, there was a span of 11 bases. Looked up from germline, CDR1 is MNHEY and CDR2 is SVGAGI. Here the CDR3 DNA reads TGTGCCAGCAGTTCTCGGGGGAGGGAGACCCAGTACTTC. It specifies CASSSRGRETQYF.

CDR3 residues: CASGLARGLTEQFF. The CDR3 DNA reads TGTGCTAGTGGTTTGGCCCGCGGTCTGACTGAGCAGTTCTTC. V gene TRBV12-5 combines with J gene TRBJ2-1; no clear D. Trimming took 1 base from V and 9 from J, leaving 13 bases between them. CDR1 and CDR2 from the germline V gene are LGHNT and FRNRAP. This CDR3 is built from 14 residues.

The rearrangement uses TRBV5-1 and TRBJ2-2, with 8 nucleotides matching TRBD1. Germline trimming cut 8 bases from V and 7 bases from J; bases unmatched to any gene: 7. Germline V gene data show CDR1 as SGHRS and CDR2 as YFSETQ. CDR3 size: 13 residues. CDR3 in DNA: TGCGCCAGTCGACCAGGGGGCGGCGGGGAGCTGTTTTTT. This encodes CASRPGGGGELFF.

This clone turned up a few times. The V gene is TRBV2, the J gene TRBJ1-2; TRBD1 agrees at 7 bases. The germline V gene encodes CDR1 SNHLY and CDR2 FYNNEI. This CDR3 comprises 16 residues. Trimming took 4 bases from V and 0 from J; bases not matched to a gene: 8. As DNA, the CDR3 is TGTGCCAGCAGTGGGGACAGTCTTAACCCTAACTATGGCTACACCTTC. This gives the protein CASSGDSLNPNYGYTF.

The chain joins TRBV11-2 to TRBJ2-7; 7 nucleotides line up with TRBD2. Germline lookup yields CDR1 SGHAT and CDR2 FQNNGV. The CDR3 is made up of 15 amino acids. V was pared by 0 bases and J by 4 bases, with 6 bases of the junction left unmatched. CDR3 sequence reads: CASSLEHGGDYEQYF. The CDR3, as DNA: TGTGCCAGCAGCTTAGAACATGGGGGGGATTACGAGCAGTACTTC.

The chain has TRBV29-1 and TRBJ2-5, with D perhaps matching TRBD1 (6 bases). The CDR3 sequence is 13 residues long. The V gene's germline CDR1 is SQVTM and CDR2 ANQGSEA. The germline V and J ends were trimmed by 4 bases and 2 bases, with 11 bases remaining between them. CDR3 protein: CSVALGAQETQYF. The CDR3 region has the DNA TGCAGCGTTGCTTTGGGGGCTCAAGAGACCCAGTACTTC.

This chain connects TRBV6-5 to TRBJ1-3, with D possibly TRBD1 on 6 matching bases. The CDR3 covers 14 residues. Trimming shortened V by 6 bases and J by 2 bases, and 11 bases separated the two germline ends. From germline, CDR1 is MNHEY and CDR2 SVGAGI. CDR3 nucleotide sequence: TGTGCCAGCAGCTATGACAGGACTGGAAACACCATATATTTT. Translating gives CASSYDRTGNTIYF.

The genes are TRBV7-8 and TRBJ1-2; a possible D gene is TRBD1 (6 bases). Trimming took off 7 bases at V and 2 bases at J, with 11 bases between the two ends. The CDR3 spans 13 residues. CDR1 and CDR2 (germline): SGHVS, FQNEAQ. The CDR3 here is CASTPTGNYGYTF. Here the CDR3 DNA reads TGTGCCAGCACCCCTACAGGGAACTATGGCTACACCTTC.

The J gene is TRBJ2-3, the V gene TRBV2; TRBD2 matches 8 bases. The germline V gene encodes CDR1 SNHLY and CDR2 FYNNEI. Trimming at V came to 6 bases and at J to 3 bases, leaving 8 bases not matched to a gene. The CDR3 totals 15 residues. The CDR3: CASSGAGEATDTQYF. The CDR3 DNA sequence: TGTGCCAGCAGCGGAGCGGGGGAGGCAACAGATACGCAGTATTTT.

This clone was counted a few times. The CDR3: CSVGDTGELFF. CDR3 nucleotide sequence: TGCAGCGTTGGAGACACCGGGGAGCTGTTTTTT. V gene TRBV29-1 combines with J gene TRBJ2-2; D is uncertain. The CDR3 is made up of 11 amino acids. Germline V CDR1 and CDR2: SQVTM, ANQGSEA. V was clipped by 4 bases and J by 3 bases, with 3 bases between them.

The chain joins TRBV28 to TRBJ1-1, with unresolved D. The CDR3 is made up of 13 amino acids. V was cut by 2 bases and J by 5 bases, with 9 bases left in between. CDR1 MDHEN and CDR2 SYDVKM come from the germline V gene. The CDR3 sequence: CASSLRVETEAFF. CDR3 coding DNA: TGTGCCAGCAGTTTACGTGTAGAGACTGAAGCTTTCTTT.

This chain joins TRBV5-8 and TRBJ1-1; D is perhaps TRBD1 (5 bases). The CDR3 extends over 16 amino acids. Germline loops: CDR1 SGHTS, CDR2 YDEGEE. The germline V and J ends were trimmed by 4 bases and 0 bases, with 16 bases remaining between them. CDR3 in DNA: TGTGCCAGCAGCCCCGGGGGTTCCCATATGAACACTGAAGCTTTCTTT. Amino acids: CASSPGGSHMNTEAFF.

The CDR3 loop reads CAWSSTIQGNRGYTF. The CDR3 region has the DNA TGTGCCTGGAGTTCGACCATACAGGGGAACCGTGGCTACACCTTC. The chain employs TRBV30 and TRBJ1-2; the match to TRBD1 covers 7 bases. V was pared by 2 bases and J by 7 bases, with 13 bases of the junction left unmatched. The CDR3 is 15 residues long. Germline CDR1 and CDR2: GTSNPN and SVGIG (reference sequence).

The chain carries TRBV19 and TRBJ2-2, with unresolved D. Trimming shortened V by 1 base and J by 7 bases, and 4 bases separated the two germline ends. Germline CDR1 reads LNHDA; CDR2 reads SQIVND (reference sequence). This CDR3 contains 12 residues. The CDR3 spells CASSIVHGELFF. The CDR3, as DNA: TGTGCCAGTAGTATAGTCCACGGGGAGCTGTTTTTT.

The chain carries TRBV4-2 and TRBJ1-1; D uncertain. Trimming took off 2 bases at V and 5 bases at J, with 15 bases between the two ends. The CDR3 spans 15 residues. CDR1 and CDR2 (germline): LGHNA, YNFKEQ. The CDR3 loop is CASSQRGEEGTEAFF. The CDR3 DNA follows: TGTGCCAGCAGCCAACGCGGGGAGGAGGGTACTGAAGCTTTCTTT.

The genes are TRBV18 and TRBJ2-1; a possible D gene is TRBD1 (5 bases). This CDR3 has 16 residues. V lost 6 bases, J lost 10 bases, and 25 bases lay in between. Germline CDR1 is KGHSH and CDR2 is LQKENI. The CDR3 DNA follows: TGTGCCAGCTCCCCCTCAGGGCTCCTTTTATCGGACGAGCAGTTCTTC. This sequence encodes CASSPSGLLLSDEQFF. The variable domain in full, with the rest retrieved from reference TRBV18 and TRBJ2-1, is NAGVMQNPRHLVRRRGQEARLRCSPMKGHSHVYWYRQLPEEGLKFMVYLQKENIIDESGMPKERFSAEFPKEGPSILRIQQVVRGDSAAYFCASSPSGLLLSDEQFFGPGTRLTVL.

This sequence joins TRBV7-6 and TRBJ1-2; maybe TRBD1 (6 bases). The CDR3 length is 15 residues. The V end lost 1 base, the J end lost 8 bases, and 17 bases lay between the germline ends. Germline V lookup: CDR1 SGHVS, CDR2 FNYEAQ. The CDR3 here is CASSLDGGDAKGYTF. CDR3 sequence (DNA): TGTGCCAGCAGCTTAGATGGGGGCGACGCCAAGGGCTACACCTTC.

The V gene is TRBV28, the J gene TRBJ2-7; D gene uncertain. The CDR3 is 11 amino acids. The V gene lost 6 bases and the J gene lost 3 bases, with 6 bases spanning the gap. Germline V gives CDR1 MDHEN, CDR2 SYDVKM. The CDR3 nucleotides read TGTGCCAGCAGGGGCTTCTACGAGCAGTACTTC. Protein product: CASRGFYEQYF.

This chain uses TRBV12-3 or TRBV12-4 with TRBJ2-3; D is unclear. CDR3 length equals 13 residues. The V end lost 6 bases, the J end lost 7 bases, and 14 bases lay between the germline ends. In nucleotides, the CDR3 is TGTGCCAGCAGCCTGGCCGAGGCCCATACGCAGTATTTT. This gives the protein CASSLAEAHTQYF.

The table lists this clone with a count of one. The chain has TRBV10-1 and TRBJ2-1; D possibly corresponds to TRBD1 (6 bases). Germline CDR1 and CDR2: WNHNN and SYGVQD (reference sequence). The CDR3 totals 13 residues. Deletions cut 1 base from V and 7 bases from J, with 8 bases between. The CDR3 reads CASSELQGNEQFF. The CDR3 DNA follows: TGCGCCAGCAGTGAGTTGCAGGGGAATGAGCAGTTCTTC.

This chain uses TRBV3-1 (or the pseudogene TRBV3-2) with TRBJ2-1; 10 bases fit TRBD2. From germline, CDR1 is LGHDT and CDR2 YNNKEL (reference sequence). The CDR3 covers 16 residues. V was clipped by 1 base and J by 5 bases; unmatched bases: 5. DNA of the CDR3: TGTGCCAGCAGCCAAGCTACTAGCGGGACTCACAATGAGCAGTTCTTC. It specifies CASSQATSGTHNEQFF.

This clone was seen just once. The V call is TRBV5-1, the J call TRBJ2-1; 10 nucleotides agree with TRBD2. The CDR3 consists of 15 residues. V shed 0 bases, J shed 3 bases, and the junction held 0 bases outside the gene matches. Germline V gene lookup returns CDR1 SGHRS and CDR2 YFSETQ. The CDR3 here is CASSLVAGGYNEQFF. DNA for the CDR3: TGCGCCAGCAGCTTGGTAGCGGGGGGCTACAATGAGCAGTTCTTC.

This clone was observed a single time. The chain employs TRBV2 and TRBJ1-5; 7 bases are shared with TRBD1. The CDR3 has 14 amino acids. Trimming took 9 bases from V and 6 from J; bases not matched to a gene: 11. The V gene's germline CDR1 is SNHLY and CDR2 FYNNEI. The CDR3 here is CASSTTGESQPQHF. DNA for the CDR3: TGTGCCAGTTCTACTACAGGGGAGAGTCAGCCCCAGCATTTT. The complete variable domain, with remaining parts taken from reference TRBV2 and TRBJ1-5, reads EPEVTQTPSHQVTQMGQEVILRCVPISNHLYFYWYRQILGQKVEFLVSFYNNEISEKSEIFDDQFSVERPDGSNFTLKIRSTKLEDSAMYFCASSTTGESQPQHFGDGTRLSIL.

The chain joins TRBV5-1 to TRBJ1-1; 9 bases agree with TRBD1. This CDR3 comprises 17 residues. With V trimmed by 2 bases and J by 5 bases, 13 bases remained unmatched. Looked up from germline, CDR1 is SGHRS and CDR2 is YFSETQ. CDR3 DNA: TGCGCCAGCAGCTTTATGGGACAGGGTCTTCGGGGGACTGAAGCTTTCTTT. Its translation: CASSFMGQGLRGTEAFF.

This sequence joins TRBV10-3 and TRBJ1-1, with D unresolved. This CDR3 contains 12 residues. Germline V CDR1 and CDR2: ENHRY, SYGVKD. Trimming pared 0 bases from V and 5 bases from J, leaving 4 bases between. In nucleotides, the CDR3 is TGTGCCATCAGTGAGTCCAATACTGAAGCTTTCTTT. It is translated as CAISESNTEAFF.

The chain carries TRBV11-3 and TRBJ1-1, with a tentative D call TRBD1 (6 bases). V gave up 5 bases and J gave up 1 base, with 8 bases separating them. The CDR3 totals 13 residues. The germline V gene encodes CDR1 SGHNT and CDR2 YENEEA. The CDR3 bases are TGTGCCAGCAGCAACAGGGCGAACACTGAAGCTTTCTTT. It translates to CASSNRANTEAFF.

V usage is TRBV4-1 and J usage is TRBJ1-2; no clear D gene. CDR3 size: 15 residues. Trimming cost V 1 base and J 1 base, with 10 bases left between them. CDR1 is MGHRA and CDR2 is YSYEKL in the germline V gene. This CDR3 is CASSQAGLGNYGYTF. CDR3 sequence (DNA): TGCGCCAGCAGCCAAGCAGGCCTTGGTAACTATGGCTACACCTTC.